Reported below is one T cell receptor beta chain. The entry originates in a study of blood T cell repertoires in COVID-19. Profiled with immunoSEQ multiplex PCR; TCRdb holds only in-frame clones, not every one. The table shows 410,000 or so clones, with 70% to 90% occurring only once. CDR3 length equals 14 residues. Per the germline V gene, CDR1 is SGHRS and CDR2 is YFSETQ. V lost 6 bases to trimming and J lost 3 bases, with 13 bases between them. The receptor's source is a woman aged 40 to 49 with COVID-19, enrolled during active disease. The V gene is TRBV5-1, the J gene TRBJ1-5; D gene unclear. The material sequenced was peripheral blood. The CDR3 is CASTTEAHNQPQHF. CDR3 sequence (DNA): TGCGCCAGCACCACAGAAGCACACAATCAGCCCCAGCATTTT.